Reported below is one T cell receptor beta chain. The sample is drawn from a study of control samples from healthy donors and cancer patients. The repertoire was sequenced with immunoSEQ multiplex PCR; TCRdb's copy has only in-frame clones and lacks some. The table records over 70,000 clones, roughly nine tenths of them present only once. V dropped 6 bases and J dropped 7; count of bases not matched to a gene: 11. Per the germline V gene, CDR1 is MNHEY and CDR2 is SVGEGT. The CDR3 has 15 amino acids. The genes are TRBV6-2 or TRBV6-3 and TRBJ1-4; 7 nucleotides align to TRBD1. This receptor was taken from a woman in her sixties in good health. What was sequenced was blood. CDR3 residues: CASSTEGGFIEKLFF. For the CDR3, the DNA is TGTGCCAGCAGCACGGAAGGGGGCTTCATTGAAAAACTGTTTTTT.